This is a list of T cell receptor beta chains from one sample in a study of blood T cell repertoires in COVID-19. Sequencing used immunoSEQ multiplex PCR; TCRdb keeps in-frame clones, though not all of them. There are 150,000 to 200,000 clones in the sample; roughly 80% occur only once, and roughly 7.5% lies in the top ten. Specimen: peripheral blood. These receptors were taken from a woman in her seventies with COVID-19, enrolled during active disease. The CDR3 runs from the conserved cysteine through the conserved F or W. The order of the fields is D gene, clone size, V gene, J gene, CDR3 DNA, CDR3 protein. D genes are given only for firm matches. Expanded clones are given a class, and other clones once, few, many or no size at all.

TRBD2	.	TRBV10-1	TRBJ2-1	TGCGCCAGCAGTGATAACGGGAGGGCCCAAAATGAGCAGTTCTTC	CASSDNGRAQNEQFF
.	.	TRBV29-1	TRBJ1-5	TGCAGCGCCTTGTTGGCACAGGGATATCAGCCCCAGCATTTT	CSALLAQGYQPQHF
.	.	TRBV12-3/TRBV12-4	TRBJ1-2	TGTGCCAGCAGTTTAGAAGGTATGGGCGGCTACACCTTC	CASSLEGMGGYTF
.	.	TRBV7-7	TRBJ2-3	TGTGCCAGCAGCTTAGGTAGACAGGTCACAGATACGCAGTATTTT	CASSLGRQVTDTQYF
.	.	TRBV4-2	TRBJ2-1	TGTGCCAGCAGCCAGAGCTGGGACTCCGAGTTCAATGAGCAGTTCTTC	CASSQSWDSEFNEQFF
TRBD1	.	TRBV3-1/TRBV3-2	TRBJ2-1	TGTGCCAGCATGACAGGGGGGACCTCTCGTGAGCAGTTCTTC	CASMTGGTSREQFF
TRBD2	.	TRBV4-1	TRBJ2-3	TGCGCCAGCAGCCTTAAGACCCTAGCGGGAGCGGCAGATACGCAGTATTTT	CASSLKTLAGAADTQYF
TRBD1	.	TRBV4-3	TRBJ1-2	TGCGCCAGCAGCCAACGGACAGGGGACTATGGCTACACCTTC	CASSQRTGDYGYTF
TRBD1	.	TRBV18	TRBJ1-1	TGTGCCAGCTCGTCGACAGGGGTCGAAGCTTTCTTT	CASSSTGVEAFF
.	.	TRBV7-6	TRBJ1-3	TGTGCCAGCAGCCAGGGATCTAACTCTGGAAACACCATATATTTT	CASSQGSNSGNTIYF
.	once	TRBV7-3	TRBJ1-1	TGTGCCAGCAGCGCTCAGGTGAACACTGAAGCTTTCTTT	CASSAQVNTEAFF
.	.	TRBV28	TRBJ1-2	TGTGCCAGCAGTCCCAACTCAAACTATGGCTACACCTTC	CASSPNSNYGYTF
.	.	TRBV6-5	TRBJ2-1	TGTGCCAGCAGTTACCCCAAGGGGTCGGACCTCTCTCTCTTC	CASSYPKGSDLSLF
TRBD1	.	TRBV29-1	TRBJ1-1	TGCAGCGTTGATCAGGGGGCGGGCACTGAAGCTTTCTTT	CSVDQGAGTEAFF
.	few	TRBV2	TRBJ2-1	TGTGCCAGCAGTCTGTCTAGAGGAGCGTACAATGAGCAGTTCTTC	CASSLSRGAYNEQFF
TRBD2	.	TRBV18	TRBJ2-5	TGTGCCAGCTCCGGGGGGGCTGGAGAGACCCAGTACTTC	CASSGGAGETQYF
TRBD1	.	TRBV19	TRBJ2-2	TGTGCCACCCGGGACAGGGGTGTTAGGACCGGGGAGCTGTTTTTT	CATRDRGVRTGELFF
TRBD1	.	TRBV27	TRBJ2-5	TGTGCCAGCAGCCCCTCGGGACAGGGCGCGACCCAGTACTTC	CASSPSGQGATQYF
.	.	TRBV28	TRBJ1-2	TGTGCCAGCAGGATACAGGAACCCTATGGCTACACCTTC	CASRIQEPYGYTF
.	once	TRBV7-2	TRBJ1-5	TGTGCCAGCAGCTTAGGTCAGGGAGGGTTTAGCAATCAGCCCCAGCATTTT	CASSLGQGGFSNQPQHF
TRBD1	.	TRBV5-1	TRBJ2-5	TGCGCCAGCAGCTCGACAGGGTACGGAGAGACCCAGTACTTC	CASSSTGYGETQYF
.	once	TRBV30	TRBJ2-5	TGTGCCTGGAGTCCCTCAGAGACCCAGTACTTC	CAWSPSETQYF
TRBD2	.	TRBV6-5	TRBJ2-5	TGTGCCAGCAGCGGAGCGGGAGTGGGGGAGACCCAGTACTTC	CASSGAGVGETQYF
.	.	TRBV6-6	TRBJ1-4	TGTGCCAGCAGTTACTGGGGGGTCAATGAAAAACTGTTTTTT	CASSYWGVNEKLFF
TRBD1	few	TRBV9	TRBJ2-6	TGTGCCAGCAGCGTATCTCCGGGACAGGGGATTGGGGCCAACGTCCTGACTTTC	CASSVSPGQGIGANVLTF
.	.	TRBV10-3	TRBJ1-2	TGTGCCATCAGTGAGACAGGGACAAGCGGCTACACCTTC	CAISETGTSGYTF
.	.	TRBV19	TRBJ1-5	TGTGCCAGTGCCCAGCACCAGGGCCTTGACAATCAGCCCCAGCATTTT	CASAQHQGLDNQPQHF
TRBD2	.	TRBV2	TRBJ2-5	TGTGCCAGCAGGGGACTAGCGGGGTATGGGGAGACCCAGTACTTC	CASRGLAGYGETQYF
TRBD1	.	TRBV19	TRBJ2-5	TGTGCCAGTAGTACCCAGGGGGCTCTTCTGGAGACCCAGTACTTC	CASSTQGALLETQYF
.	.	TRBV5-4	TRBJ1-5	TGTGCCAGCAGCCACAAAAATCGGGGTCCAGATCAGCCCCAGCATTTT	CASSHKNRGPDQPQHF
TRBD1	few	TRBV18	TRBJ2-1	TGTGCCAGCTCACCACAAGGGACAGGCTACAATGAGCAGTTCTTC	CASSPQGTGYNEQFF
TRBD2	.	TRBV15	TRBJ2-7	TGTGCCACCAGCAAAGAAGCGGGAGGTTTCTACGAGCAGTACTTC	CATSKEAGGFYEQYF
TRBD2	.	TRBV28	TRBJ2-1	TGTGCCAGCAGTTTATCGGTAGGGCTAGCGGGAGAGAATGAGCAGTTCTTC	CASSLSVGLAGENEQFF
TRBD1	.	TRBV30	TRBJ1-2	TGTGCCTCGAAAGGCGATGTGGGACAGATGAATGGCTACACCTTC	CASKGDVGQMNGYTF
TRBD1	.	TRBV28	TRBJ1-2	TGTGCCAGCAGGGGACAGGCTAACTATGGCTACACCTTC	CASRGQANYGYTF